The entry below describes one T cell receptor beta chain. This specimen belongs to a study of blood T cell repertoires in COVID-19. Some clones are missing from TCRdb's copy, which holds only in-frame ones; the method was immunoSEQ multiplex PCR. The profile shows around 400,000 clones, just over 90% of them singletons. Trimming shortened V by 0 bases and J by 13 bases, and 9 bases separated the two germline ends. The V gene's germline CDR1 is GTSNPN and CDR2 SVGIG (reference sequence). The CDR3 consists of 11 residues. The sequence was obtained from a middle-aged woman who had been exposed to COVID-19. Sequenced sample: PBMCs or T cells enriched from blood (not recorded which). The chain joins TRBV30 to TRBJ1-4, with TRBD1 as a possible D gene (5 bases). The CDR3 spells CAWSVGRGLFF. The CDR3 DNA follows: TGTGCCTGGAGTGTAGGAAGGGGACTGTTTTTT.